These 13 T cell receptor beta chains share one sample of origin, sequenced in a study of control samples from healthy donors and cancer patients (dated by TCRdb to the early 2020s). The method behind the library was the immunoSEQ multiplex PCR assay. The immuneACCESS repertoire file appears here via TCRdb, limited to in-frame rearrangements. These files lack a portion of the clones; in checked studies, under half of the deficit traces to unresolved V genes, and the cause of the others is not known. The sample includes about 35,000 clones, with approximately 95% observed a single time. The ten largest clonotypes hold 1.7% of the sample. Sequencing used PBMCs. The receptors shown here come from a man aged 35 to 55 with colorectal cancer.

The rearrangement uses TRBV5-4 and TRBJ2-6; D ambiguous. Germline-derived CDR1 and CDR2 are SGHNT and YYREEE (reference sequence). V lost 2 bases and J lost 0, with 3 bases in between. The CDR3 consists of 14 residues. CDR3 bases: TGTGCCAGCAGCTTCAGCTCTGGGGCCAACGTCCTGACTTTC. Translating it yields CASSFSSGANVLTF.

The chain uses TRBV3-1 (or the pseudogene TRBV3-2) and TRBJ1-1; D gene uncertain. The germline V and J ends were trimmed by 1 base and 2 bases, with 11 bases remaining between them. Per germline, CDR1 LGHDT and CDR2 YNNKEL (reference sequence). The CDR3 extends over 15 amino acids. The CDR3 region is CASSQGWQPNTEAFF. For the CDR3, the DNA is TGTGCCAGCAGCCAAGGTTGGCAGCCTAACACTGAAGCTTTCTTT.

This clone has only one observation. This sequence joins TRBV11-2 and TRBJ2-7; D is perhaps TRBD1 (6 bases). Germline V gene sequence: CDR1 SGHAT, CDR2 FQNNGV. The CDR3 has 14 amino acids. Trimming removed 5 bases from V and 6 bases from J, with 17 bases in between. Written as DNA, the CDR3 is TGTGCCAGCAGCCCAACAATGGGGGCTGGCGAGCAGTACTTC. The encoded protein is CASSPTMGAGEQYF.

The gene calls are TRBV5-8 and TRBJ1-2; D not certain. Trimming removed 1 base from V and 8 bases from J, with 18 bases in between. CDR3 length: 15 residues. Germline V gives CDR1 SGHTS, CDR2 YDEGEE. This chain's CDR3 is CASSLTDLRSGGYTF. The CDR3 bases are TGTGCCAGCAGCTTGACGGACCTTCGTTCGGGAGGCTACACCTTC.

The V and J genes are TRBV29-1 and TRBJ1-1, with no clear D. The CDR3 has 13 amino acids. Germline lookup yields CDR1 SQVTM and CDR2 ANQGSEA. Trimming removed 4 bases from V and 0 bases from J, with 9 bases in between. The CDR3, as DNA: TGCAGCGTTGTTCGGTGGATGAACACTGAAGCTTTCTTT. Its translation: CSVVRWMNTEAFF.

V and J are TRBV18 and TRBJ1-3; no reliable D call. CDR1 is KGHSH, CDR2 LQKENI, per germline. V was cut by 1 base and J by 0 bases, with 4 bases left in between. CDR3 size: 14 residues. Here the CDR3 reads CASSPQASGNTIYF. The CDR3 DNA is TGTGCCAGCTCACCACAGGCCTCTGGAAACACCATATATTTT.

The rearrangement uses TRBV6-5 and TRBJ1-1; 7 nucleotides align to TRBD1. Germline assignment: CDR1 MNHEY and CDR2 SVGAGI. The CDR3 loop spans 14 amino acids. V lost 7 bases and J lost 5; bases outside the gene matches: 10. CDR3 DNA: TGTGCCAGCAACGTAGGGGGCGGAAGGACTGAAGCTTTCTTT. Its translation: CASNVGGGRTEAFF.

The V and J genes are TRBV4-3 and TRBJ2-1; 8 positions agree with TRBD2. The CDR3 sequence is 16 residues long. J was trimmed by 6 bases and V by 4 bases; bases with no gene match: 11. Germline V gene data show CDR1 as LGHNA and CDR2 as YSLEER. CDR3 amino acids: CASSLTPGLGSNEQFF. The DNA of the CDR3 is TGCGCCAGCAGCCTGACTCCGGGACTAGGTTCCAATGAGCAGTTCTTC.

This chain links TRBV12-3 or TRBV12-4 with TRBJ2-1, with D maybe TRBD2 (5 bases). The CDR3 has 13 residues. V was trimmed by 7 bases and J by 6 bases, leaving 13 bases between them. The CDR3: CASKIPGSNEQFF. The CDR3 DNA is TGTGCCAGCAAGATTCCGGGGAGCAATGAGCAGTTCTTC.

This clone has just one count. The chain recombines TRBV5-1 with TRBJ2-7; D possibly corresponds to TRBD1 (5 bases). Germline V gene sequence: CDR1 SGHRS, CDR2 YFSETQ. V dropped 0 bases and J dropped 2 bases, with 12 bases sitting between them. CDR3 length: 15 amino acids. CDR3 sequence: CASSLEKGPTYEQYF. The CDR3 nucleotides read TGCGCCAGCAGCTTGGAGAAGGGGCCGACCTACGAGCAGTACTTC. The full variable domain, with the rest looked up from reference TRBV5-1 and TRBJ2-7, is KAGVTQTPRYLIKTRGQQVTLSCSPISGHRSVSWYQQTPGQGLQFLFEYFSETQRNKGNFPGRFSGRQFSNSRSEMNVSTLELGDSALYLCASSLEKGPTYEQYFGPGTRLTVT.

The chain recombines TRBV7-2 with TRBJ1-1; D is possibly TRBD1 (6 bases). Germline CDR1 and CDR2: SGHTA and FQGNSA. V gave up 3 bases and J gave up 1 base, with 12 bases separating them. The CDR3 is 15 residues long. The CDR3 spells CASSFMTGGNTEAFF. CDR3 coding DNA: TGTGCCAGCAGCTTTATGACAGGAGGGAACACTGAAGCTTTCTTT.

The genes are TRBV12-5 and TRBJ2-3, with TRBD2 matching over 7 bases. The CDR3 length is 15 residues. The V gene's germline CDR1 is LGHNT and CDR2 FRNRAP. The V and J ends lost 5 bases and 1 base, in that order; junction bases with no gene match: 6. CDR3 nucleotides: TGTGCTAGTGGTCTTGGGGGGGGACGCACAGATACGCAGTATTTT. Amino acid sequence: CASGLGGGRTDTQYF. Drawing the rest from reference TRBV12-5 and TRBJ2-3, the complete variable domain is DARVTQTPRHKVTEMGQEVTMRCQPILGHNTVFWYRQTMMQGLELLAYFRNRAPLDDSGMPKDRFSAEMPDATLATLKIQPSEPRDSAVYFCASGLGGGRTDTQYFGPGTRLTVL.

The count of this clone is one. This chain connects TRBV9 to TRBJ2-3; D gene unclear. Germline lookup yields CDR1 SGDLS and CDR2 YYNGEE. The CDR3 is 15 amino acids. The germline V and J ends were trimmed by 0 bases and 0 bases, with 8 bases remaining between them. CDR3 DNA: TGTGCCAGCAGCGTAGCGCCGGCTAGCACAGATACGCAGTATTTT. Translation gives CASSVAPASTDTQYF.